These T cell receptor beta chains were read from a single sample in a study of blood T cell repertoires in COVID-19. The table came from immunoSEQ multiplex PCR; TCRdb's copy has only in-frame clones and leaves some out. The sample consists of about 130,000 clones, more than 70% of them appearing once. Sequencing input: peripheral blood. These receptors were obtained from a man aged 45-65 years with acute or convalescent COVID-19. Each CDR3 is given with its conserved first and last residue. The D gene is left open where the match is weak. Size values are once, few and many counts, or a class for expanded clones, and some rows have none.

d_call j_call v_call clone_size cdr3_aa cdr3_nt
- TRBJ1-2 TRBV27 - CASSYPGGYGYTF TGTGCCAGCAGTTATCCGGGAGGCTATGGCTACACCTTC
TRBD2 TRBJ2-5 TRBV5-4 once CASSDLAGVRETQYF TGTGCCAGCAGCGACCTAGCGGGGGTGCGGGAGACCCAGTACTTC
- TRBJ1-5 TRBV19 once CASNIGNQPQHF TGTGCCAGTAATATCGGTAATCAGCCCCAGCATTTT
TRBD1 TRBJ1-1 TRBV5-5 - CASSSIPGQLNTEAFF TGTGCCAGCAGCTCGATTCCGGGACAGTTGAACACTGAAGCTTTCTTT
- TRBJ1-2 TRBV2 once CASSPWLGRNDYGYTF TGTGCCAGCAGCCCCTGGCTAGGGAGGAACGACTATGGCTACACCTTC
- TRBJ1-2 TRBV7-2 - CASSLGLGGAYGYTF TGTGCCAGCAGCTTAGGCCTCGGGGGGGCGTATGGCTACACCTTC
TRBD1 TRBJ1-4 TRBV28 - CASSLGQGNVFF TGTGCCAGCAGTTTAGGACAGGGGAATGTGTTTTTT
- TRBJ2-7 TRBV19 few CASSIDPGPSHF TGTGCCAGTAGTATAGATCCAGGGCCCTCGCACTTC
- TRBJ2-3 TRBV6-6 - CASGGAERTDTQYF TGTGCCAGCGGGGGGGCTGAGCGCACAGATACGCAGTATTTT
TRBD1 TRBJ1-2 TRBV28 once CAASSVAGGQGYTF TGTGCGGCTTCTTCGGTTGCAGGGGGTCAGGGCTACACCTTC
TRBD1 TRBJ1-2 TRBV4-1 - CASSQAGTGVNYGYTF TGCGCCAGCAGCCAAGCGGGGACAGGGGTCAACTATGGCTACACCTTC
- TRBJ1-3 TRBV5-1 - CASSLVGRAGNTIYF TGCGCCAGCAGCTTGGTGGGCAGGGCTGGAAACACCATATATTTT
TRBD2 TRBJ2-1 TRBV10-1 - CASSALPGLAGREQFF TGCGCCAGCAGTGCACTCCCGGGACTAGCGGGACGTGAGCAGTTCTTC
- TRBJ1-4 TRBV2 - CASSRGIQGRNEKLFF TGTGCCAGCAGCCGAGGAATTCAGGGGCGGAATGAAAAACTGTTTTTT
- TRBJ2-1 TRBV19 - CASSIIGTGYNEQFF TGTGCCAGTAGTATAATCGGGACTGGCTACAATGAGCAGTTCTTC
TRBD1 TRBJ1-4 TRBV11-2 - CASSSWTGSGEKLFF TGTGCCAGCAGCTCTTGGACAGGGTCTGGAGAAAAACTGTTTTTT
- TRBJ1-6 TRBV5-6 - CASSSRQRYNSPLHF TGTGCCAGCAGCTCCCGACAGAGATATAATTCACCCCTCCACTTT